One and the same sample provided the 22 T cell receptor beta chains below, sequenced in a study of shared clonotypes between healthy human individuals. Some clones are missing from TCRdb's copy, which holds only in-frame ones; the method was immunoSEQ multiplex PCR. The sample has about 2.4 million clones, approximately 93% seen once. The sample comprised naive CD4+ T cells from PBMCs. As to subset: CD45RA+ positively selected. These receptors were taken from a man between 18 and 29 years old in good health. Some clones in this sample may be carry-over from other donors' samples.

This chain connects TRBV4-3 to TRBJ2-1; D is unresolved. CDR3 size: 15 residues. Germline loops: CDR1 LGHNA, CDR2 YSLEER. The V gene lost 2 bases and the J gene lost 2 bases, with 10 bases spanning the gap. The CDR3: CASSQYMTPYNEQFF. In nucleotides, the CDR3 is TGCGCCAGCAGCCAATATATGACACCCTACAATGAGCAGTTCTTC.

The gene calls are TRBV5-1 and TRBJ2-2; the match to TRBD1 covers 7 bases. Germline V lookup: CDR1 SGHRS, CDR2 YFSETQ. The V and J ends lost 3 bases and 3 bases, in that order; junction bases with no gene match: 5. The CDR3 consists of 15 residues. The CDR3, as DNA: TGCGCCAGCAGCTCCTTGACAGGGTACACCGGGGAGCTGTTTTTT. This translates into CASSSLTGYTGELFF. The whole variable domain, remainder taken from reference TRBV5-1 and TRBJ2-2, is KAGVTQTPRYLIKTRGQQVTLSCSPISGHRSVSWYQQTPGQGLQFLFEYFSETQRNKGNFPGRFSGRQFSNSRSEMNVSTLELGDSALYLCASSSLTGYTGELFFGEGSRLTVL.

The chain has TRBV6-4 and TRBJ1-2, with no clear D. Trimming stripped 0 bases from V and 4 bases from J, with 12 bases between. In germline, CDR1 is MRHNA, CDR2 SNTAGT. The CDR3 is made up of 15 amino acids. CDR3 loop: CASSDSGRSSYGYTF. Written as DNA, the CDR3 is TGTGCCAGCAGTGACTCGGGGAGGAGCAGCTATGGCTACACCTTC.

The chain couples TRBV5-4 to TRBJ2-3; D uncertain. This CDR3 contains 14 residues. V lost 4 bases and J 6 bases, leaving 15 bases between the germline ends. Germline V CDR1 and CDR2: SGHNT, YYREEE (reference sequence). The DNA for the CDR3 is TGTGCCAGCAGCCCCCCAACTACGGCCGATACGCAGTATTTT. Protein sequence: CASSPPTTADTQYF.

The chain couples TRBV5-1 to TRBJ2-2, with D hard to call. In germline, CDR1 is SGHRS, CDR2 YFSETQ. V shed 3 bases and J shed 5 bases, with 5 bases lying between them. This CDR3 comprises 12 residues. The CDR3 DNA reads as TGCGCCAGCAGCTACTCGACCGGGGAGCTGTTTTTT. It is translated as CASSYSTGELFF. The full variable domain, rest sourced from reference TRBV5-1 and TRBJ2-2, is KAGVTQTPRYLIKTRGQQVTLSCSPISGHRSVSWYQQTPGQGLQFLFEYFSETQRNKGNFPGRFSGRQFSNSRSEMNVSTLELGDSALYLCASSYSTGELFFGEGSRLTVL.

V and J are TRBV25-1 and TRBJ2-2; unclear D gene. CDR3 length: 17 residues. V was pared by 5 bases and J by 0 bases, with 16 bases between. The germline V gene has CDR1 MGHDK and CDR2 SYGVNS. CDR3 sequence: CASSSTSGSTNTGELFF. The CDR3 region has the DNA TGTGCCAGCAGTTCAACATCAGGATCCACGAACACCGGGGAGCTGTTTTTT.

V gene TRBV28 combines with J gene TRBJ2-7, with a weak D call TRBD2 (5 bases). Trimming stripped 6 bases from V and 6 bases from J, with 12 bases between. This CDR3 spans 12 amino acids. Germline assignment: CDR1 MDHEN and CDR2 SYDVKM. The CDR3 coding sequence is TGTGCCAGCAGGCTGCCGGGGTGCGAGCAGTACTTC. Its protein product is CASRLPGCEQYF.

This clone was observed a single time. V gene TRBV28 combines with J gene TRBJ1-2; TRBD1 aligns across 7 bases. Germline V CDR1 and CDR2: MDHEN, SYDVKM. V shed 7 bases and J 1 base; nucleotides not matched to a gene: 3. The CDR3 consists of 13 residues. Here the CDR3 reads CASMTGFNYGYTF. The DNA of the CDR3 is TGTGCCAGCATGACAGGGTTTAACTATGGCTACACCTTC.

Here the CDR3 reads CASSDFLGSHDEQYF. The CDR3 DNA follows: TGCGCCAGCAGCGATTTCTTGGGGTCCCACGACGAGCAGTACTTC. The chain employs TRBV5-1 and TRBJ2-7; no firm D call. The V end was cut by 4 bases, the J end by 5 bases, with 19 bases between. This CDR3 is built from 15 residues. Germline values: CDR1 SGHRS, CDR2 YFSETQ.

CDR3 sequence (DNA): TGTGCCAGCAGCCCGGGACGGAACACAGATACGCAGTATTTT. Translation gives CASSPGRNTDTQYF. The J gene is TRBJ2-3, the V gene TRBV7-3; D tentatively fits TRBD1 or TRBD2 (5 bases each). Deletions cut 5 bases from V and 2 bases from J, with 11 bases between. The CDR3 consists of 14 residues. Germline V gene sequence: CDR1 SGHTA, CDR2 FQGTGA.

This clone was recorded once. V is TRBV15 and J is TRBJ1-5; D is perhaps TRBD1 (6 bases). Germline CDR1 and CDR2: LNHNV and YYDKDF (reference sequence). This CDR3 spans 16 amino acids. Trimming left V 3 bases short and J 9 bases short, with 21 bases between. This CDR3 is CATSRLWTQGNWPQHF. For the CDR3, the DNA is TGTGCCACCAGCAGGCTTTGGACGCAGGGGAATTGGCCCCAGCATTTT.

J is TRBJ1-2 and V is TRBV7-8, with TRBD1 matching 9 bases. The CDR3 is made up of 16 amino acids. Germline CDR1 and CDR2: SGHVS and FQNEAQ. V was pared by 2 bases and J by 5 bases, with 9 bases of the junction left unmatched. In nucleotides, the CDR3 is TGTGCCAGCAGCTTAACAGGGGGCCCTATCATATATGGCTACACCTTC. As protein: CASSLTGGPIIYGYTF.

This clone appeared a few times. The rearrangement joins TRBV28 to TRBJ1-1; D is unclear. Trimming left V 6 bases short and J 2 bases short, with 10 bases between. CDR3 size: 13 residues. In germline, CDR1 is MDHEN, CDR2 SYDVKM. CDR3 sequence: CASRAESNTEAFF. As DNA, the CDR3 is TGTGCCAGCAGGGCAGAAAGTAACACTGAAGCTTTCTTT.

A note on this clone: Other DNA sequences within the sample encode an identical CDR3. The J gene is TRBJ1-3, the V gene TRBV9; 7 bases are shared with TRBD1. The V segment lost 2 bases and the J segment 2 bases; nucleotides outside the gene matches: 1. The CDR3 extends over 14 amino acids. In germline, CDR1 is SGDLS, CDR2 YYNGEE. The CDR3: CASSVDRAGNTIYF. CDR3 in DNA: TGTGCCAGCAGCGTCGACAGGGCTGGAAACACCATATATTTT.

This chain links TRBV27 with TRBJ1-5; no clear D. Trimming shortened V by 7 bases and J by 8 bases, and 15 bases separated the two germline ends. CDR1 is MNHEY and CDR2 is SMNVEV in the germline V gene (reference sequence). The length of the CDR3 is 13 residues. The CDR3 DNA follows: TGTGCCAGCACTCCCGACGGGATTAAGCCCCAGCATTTT. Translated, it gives CASTPDGIKPQHF.

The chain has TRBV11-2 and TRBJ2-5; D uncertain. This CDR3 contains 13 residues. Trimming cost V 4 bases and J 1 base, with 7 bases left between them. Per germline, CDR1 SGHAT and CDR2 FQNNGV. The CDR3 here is CASSSLAQETQYF. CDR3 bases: TGTGCCAGCAGCTCCCTGGCCCAAGAGACCCAGTACTTC.

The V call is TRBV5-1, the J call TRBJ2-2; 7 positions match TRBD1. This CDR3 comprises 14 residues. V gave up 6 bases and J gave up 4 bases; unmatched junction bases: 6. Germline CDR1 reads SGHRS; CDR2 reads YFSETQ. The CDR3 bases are TGCGCCAGCAATAGGGGACAGTCCACCGGGGAGCTGTTTTTT. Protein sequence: CASNRGQSTGELFF.

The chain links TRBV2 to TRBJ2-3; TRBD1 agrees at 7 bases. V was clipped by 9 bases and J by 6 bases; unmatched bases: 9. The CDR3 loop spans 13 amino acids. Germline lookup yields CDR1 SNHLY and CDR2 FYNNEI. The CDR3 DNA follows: TGTGCCAGTGACAGGGCCCAGGGGGATACGCAGTATTTT. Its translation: CASDRAQGDTQYF.

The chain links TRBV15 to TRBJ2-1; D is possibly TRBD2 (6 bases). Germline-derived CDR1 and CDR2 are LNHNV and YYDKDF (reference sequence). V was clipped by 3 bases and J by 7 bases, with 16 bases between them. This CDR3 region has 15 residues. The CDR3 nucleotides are TGTGCCACCAGCAGGGGGGGAGGAGAGTCAAATGAGCAGTTCTTC. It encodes CATSRGGGESNEQFF.

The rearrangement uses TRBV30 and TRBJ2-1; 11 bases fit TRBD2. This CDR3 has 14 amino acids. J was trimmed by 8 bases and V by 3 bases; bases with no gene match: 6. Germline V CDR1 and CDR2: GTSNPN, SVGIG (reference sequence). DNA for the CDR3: TGTGCCTGGAGACTAGCGGGAGCTTTTGATGAGCAGTTCTTC. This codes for CAWRLAGAFDEQFF.

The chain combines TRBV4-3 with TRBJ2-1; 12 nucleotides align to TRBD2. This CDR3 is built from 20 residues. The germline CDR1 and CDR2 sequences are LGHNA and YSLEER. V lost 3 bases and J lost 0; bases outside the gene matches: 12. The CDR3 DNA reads TGCGCCAGCAGCCAGAAGACTAGCGGGAGTTTTCGTCTCTCCTACAATGAGCAGTTCTTC. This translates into CASSQKTSGSFRLSYNEQFF.

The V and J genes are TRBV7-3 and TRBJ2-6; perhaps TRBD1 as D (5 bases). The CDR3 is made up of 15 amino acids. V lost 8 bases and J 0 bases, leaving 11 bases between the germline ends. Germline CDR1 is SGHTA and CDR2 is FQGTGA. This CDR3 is CASGLGVSGANVLTF. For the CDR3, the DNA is TGTGCCAGCGGATTAGGGGTCTCTGGGGCCAACGTCCTGACTTTC.